The 18 T cell receptor beta chains listed next were all sequenced from one sample in a study of blood T cell repertoires in COVID-19. Only in-frame clones appear in the TCRdb table, and some are missing; sequencing was by immunoSEQ multiplex PCR. The sample consists of 120,000 or so clones, roughly 91% of them appearing once. Sequencing input: peripheral blood. The receptors here all came from a human donor in a cohort sampled during active COVID-19.

V is TRBV19 and J is TRBJ1-3; D gene unclear. Trimming took off 1 base at V and 2 bases at J, with 9 bases between the two ends. CDR1 and CDR2 (germline): LNHDA, SQIVND (reference sequence). CDR3 size: 15 residues. The CDR3 DNA sequence: TGTGCCAGTAGTATAGGGTTCGGGGCTGGAAACACCATATATTTT. Translating gives CASSIGFGAGNTIYF.

The CDR3 reads CASSSVVPTDTQYF. As DNA, the CDR3 is TGCGCCAGCAGCTCGGTAGTTCCGACAGATACGCAGTATTTT. The chain has TRBV10-1 and TRBJ2-3; no clear D. CDR1 and CDR2 from the germline V gene are WNHNN and SYGVQD (reference sequence). The CDR3 length is 14 residues. V was cut by 6 bases and J by 3 bases, with 13 bases left in between.

The V call is TRBV30, the J call TRBJ1-2; TRBD1 is a possible D gene (6 bases). Germline CDR1 and CDR2: GTSNPN and SVGIG (reference sequence). The length of the CDR3 is 12 residues. V dropped 4 bases and J dropped 6 bases, with 12 bases sitting between them. The CDR3 region has the DNA TGTGCCTGGACAGGGGAAGGGGATGGCTACACCTTC. This gives the protein CAWTGEGDGYTF.

The rearrangement links TRBV29-1 to TRBJ1-1; 11 nucleotides line up with TRBD1. After removal of 7 bases from V and 1 base from J, the junction contained 2 bases not matched to a gene. The CDR3 has 13 amino acids. Germline-derived CDR1 and CDR2 are SQVTM and ANQGSEA. CDR3 sequence: CSGGQGANTEAFF. The CDR3 DNA sequence: TGCAGCGGTGGACAGGGGGCGAACACTGAAGCTTTCTTT.

A word on this clone: The sample carries other DNA sequences with the same CDR3. CDR3 nucleotides: TGTGCCAGCAGTTGGGCGGGAGGCCCCTACGAGCAGTACTTC. Translated, it gives CASSWAGGPYEQYF. J is TRBJ2-7 and V is TRBV28; 8 bases align to TRBD2. Per germline, CDR1 MDHEN and CDR2 SYDVKM. The ends lost 4 bases at V and 2 bases at J; junction bases unmatched: 4. The CDR3 sequence is 14 residues long.

The J gene is TRBJ2-3, the V gene TRBV5-1; 7 positions agree with TRBD2. Germline loops: CDR1 SGHRS, CDR2 YFSETQ. V was clipped by 0 bases and J by 4 bases; unmatched bases: 8. The CDR3 sequence is 16 residues long. The CDR3 loop reads CASSLAERGVPDTQYF. Here the CDR3 DNA reads TGCGCCAGCAGCTTGGCTGAGCGGGGTGTTCCAGATACGCAGTATTTT.

This chain connects TRBV7-2 to TRBJ2-5, with TRBD2 matching over 10 bases. The trim removed 3 bases at V and 7 bases at J, leaving 2 bases unmatched. From germline, CDR1 is SGHTA and CDR2 FQGNSA. This CDR3 is built from 13 residues. This CDR3 reads CASSFPSGGTQYF. The CDR3 DNA reads TGTGCCAGCAGCTTCCCTAGCGGGGGGACCCAGTACTTC.

The J gene is TRBJ1-2, the V gene TRBV2; tentatively, D is TRBD1 (6 bases). Per the germline V gene, CDR1 is SNHLY and CDR2 is FYNNEI. V was clipped by 1 base and J by 6 bases, with 9 bases between them. The CDR3 covers 13 residues. The chain's CDR3 is CASSEVRGDGYTF. The DNA of the CDR3 is TGTGCCAGCAGTGAAGTCAGGGGCGATGGCTACACCTTC.

This chain uses TRBV11-3 with TRBJ2-1; TRBD2 matches at 8 bases. CDR1 and CDR2 (germline): SGHNT, YENEEA. J was trimmed by 6 bases and V by 3 bases; bases with no gene match: 4. This CDR3 is built from 14 residues. The chain's CDR3 is CASSFSGTSNEQFF. DNA for the CDR3: TGTGCCAGCAGCTTCTCCGGGACTAGCAATGAGCAGTTCTTC.

J is TRBJ2-3 and V is TRBV9; no definite D call. Germline V CDR1 and CDR2: SGDLS, YYNGEE. The CDR3 sequence is 12 residues long. Trimming stripped 0 bases from V and 3 bases from J, with 2 bases between. In DNA form, the CDR3 reads TGTGCCAGCAGCGTAGCAACAGATACGCAGTATTTT. Its protein product is CASSVATDTQYF.

This clone was picked up one time. This sequence joins TRBV7-9 and TRBJ1-4, with 11 positions matching TRBD1. There are 18 residues in the CDR3. CDR1 is SEHNR, CDR2 FQNEAQ, per germline (reference sequence). V shed 0 bases and J 3 bases; nucleotides not matched to a gene: 6. The CDR3 region is CASSLAGTGGSANEKLFF. The CDR3 DNA is TGTGCCAGCAGCTTAGCTGGGACAGGGGGTTCGGCTAATGAAAAACTGTTTTTT.

The rearrangement links TRBV6-5 to TRBJ1-1; D might be TRBD1 (5 bases). V gave up 6 bases and J gave up 2 bases, with 10 bases separating them. CDR1 MNHEY and CDR2 SVGAGI come from the germline V gene. CDR3 length: 13 residues. CDR3 sequence (DNA): TGTGCCAGCAGGAAGACAGTTAACACTGAAGCTTTCTTT. Protein: CASRKTVNTEAFF.

The chain is built from TRBV18 and TRBJ2-3, with 9 bases aligning to TRBD1. In germline, CDR1 is KGHSH, CDR2 LQKENI. Unmatched junction bases numbered 4, after V lost 3 bases and J lost 6 bases. This CDR3 has 14 amino acids. This chain's CDR3 is CASSPLGQGDTQYF. CDR3 nucleotide sequence: TGTGCCAGCTCACCCCTTGGACAGGGGGATACGCAGTATTTT.

The chain uses TRBV7-8 and TRBJ2-3; TRBD2 agrees at 10 bases. Germline loops: CDR1 SGHVS, CDR2 FQNEAQ. This CDR3 has 15 residues. V lost 5 bases, J lost 2 bases, and 4 bases stayed unmatched. DNA of the CDR3: TGTGCCAGCAGCATGGGGACTAGCGCCACAGATACGCAGTATTTT. Protein: CASSMGTSATDTQYF.

The rearrangement uses TRBV5-5 and TRBJ1-1; 9 positions match TRBD1. Trimming took 0 bases from V and 4 from J; bases not matched to a gene: 4. The CDR3 loop spans 15 amino acids. Germline assignment: CDR1 SGHKS and CDR2 YYEKEE (reference sequence). The CDR3 sequence: CASSLERQGVTEAFF. CDR3 DNA: TGTGCCAGCAGCTTGGAGCGACAGGGGGTCACTGAAGCTTTCTTT.

The chain joins TRBV5-1 to TRBJ2-1; 9 bases are shared with TRBD2. The CDR3 contains 14 residues. The ends lost 7 bases at V and 4 bases at J; junction bases unmatched: 6. CDR1 and CDR2 from the germline V gene are SGHRS and YFSETQ. In DNA, the CDR3 is TGCGCCAGCCGCCGACTAGCGGCATACAATGAGCAGTTCTTC. This sequence encodes CASRRLAAYNEQFF. Full variable domain (outside the CDR3, taken from reference TRBV5-1 and TRBJ2-1): KAGVTQTPRYLIKTRGQQVTLSCSPISGHRSVSWYQQTPGQGLQFLFEYFSETQRNKGNFPGRFSGRQFSNSRSEMNVSTLELGDSALYLCASRRLAAYNEQFFGPGTRLTVL.

This clone was counted once. V usage is TRBV4-1 and J usage is TRBJ1-3; D gene uncertain. CDR1 is MGHRA and CDR2 is YSYEKL in the germline V gene. Trimming took off 0 bases at V and 0 bases at J, with 12 bases between the two ends. This CDR3 comprises 17 residues. In DNA form, the CDR3 reads TGCGCCAGCAGCCAAGAGGTCAGAATTTTCTCTGGAAACACCATATATTTT. This sequence encodes CASSQEVRIFSGNTIYF.

This rearrangement joins TRBV13 to TRBJ2-1, with D perhaps TRBD2 (6 bases). Trimming cost V 4 bases and J 0 bases, with 16 bases left between them. Germline V gives CDR1 PRHDT, CDR2 FYEKMQ (reference sequence). CDR3 length equals 17 residues. The CDR3 loop is CASSSRGAWSSYNEQFF. In DNA form, the CDR3 reads TGTGCCAGCAGCTCGCGGGGCGCCTGGAGCTCCTACAATGAGCAGTTCTTC. Supplemented by reference TRBV13 and TRBJ2-1, the full variable domain reads AAGVIQSPRHLIKEKRETATLKCYPIPRHDTVYWYQQGPGQDPQFLISFYEKMQSDKGSIPDRFSAQQFSDYHSELNMSSLELGDSALYFCASSSRGAWSSYNEQFFGPGTRLTVL.